This TCR beta chain was captured in a study of blood T cell repertoires in COVID-19. Study information: From the United States, Italy and Spain came samples of acute and convalescent COVID-19. PBMCs, B-cell-depleted T cells, or T cells provided the cDNA or gDNA that made up the material.

With respect to this clone: The identical CDR3 is also encoded by other nucleotide sequences in the sample.

Libraries were prepared by immunoSEQ multiplex PCR; TCRdb keeps only in-frame clonotypes and omits some of them. Counted here are a few hundred thousand clones, roughly 87% occurring once; the ten biggest clones make up roughly 4%. Per germline, CDR1 SGHTA and CDR2 FQGTGA. V lost 2 bases and J 2 bases, leaving 9 bases between the germline ends. The CDR3 loop spans 14 amino acids. The V and J genes are TRBV7-3 and TRBJ1-1; a possible D gene is TRBD1 (5 bases). The source is a woman in her sixties with COVID-19, enrolled during active disease. The specimen was peripheral blood. The CDR3 DNA follows: TGTGCCAGCAGCTTATCCGGGGGTAACACTGAAGCTTTCTTT. As protein: CASSLSGGNTEAFF.